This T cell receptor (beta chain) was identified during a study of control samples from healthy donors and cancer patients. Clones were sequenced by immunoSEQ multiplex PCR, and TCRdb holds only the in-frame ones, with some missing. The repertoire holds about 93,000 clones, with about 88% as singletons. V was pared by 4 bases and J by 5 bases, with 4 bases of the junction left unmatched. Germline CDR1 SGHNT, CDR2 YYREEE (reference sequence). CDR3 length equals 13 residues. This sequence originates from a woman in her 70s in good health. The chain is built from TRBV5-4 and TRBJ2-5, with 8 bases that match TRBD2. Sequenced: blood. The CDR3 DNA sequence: TGTGCCAGCAGCCCCGGGGGGGTTGAGACCCAGTACTTC. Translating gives CASSPGGVETQYF.